This is a list of T cell receptor beta chains from one sample in a study of PD-1 blockade in classical Hodgkin lymphoma. The method was immunoSEQ multiplex PCR; TCRdb's version includes in-frame clones alone and lacks a portion of them. Here the sample spans fewer than 70,000 clones, around 90% being singletons. The sample consisted of peripheral blood mononuclear cells (PBMCs), taken before the second cycle of nivolumab. The receptors here all came from a human donor with classical Hodgkin lymphoma. CDR3s include the opening cysteine and the closing phenylalanine or tryptophan. Fields, in order: D gene, V gene, J gene, CDR3 protein, CDR3 DNA. The D gene is left open where the match is weak.

TRBD1,TRBV2,TRBJ1-6,CASSPDGQGVSPLHF,TGTGCCAGCAGTCCAGATGGACAGGGTGTTTCACCCCTCCACTTT
TRBD2,TRBV5-1,TRBJ2-2,CASSPGTSGTGELFF,TGCGCCAGCAGCCCCGGGACTAGCGGGACCGGGGAGCTGTTTTTT
-,TRBV6-5,TRBJ2-7,CASSYGTGGYEQYF,TGTGCCAGCAGTTACGGGACGGGCGGCTACGAGCAGTACTTC
-,TRBV5-1,TRBJ2-5,CASSLSRVGETQYF,TGCGCCAGCAGCTTGTCCAGGGTGGGGGAGACCCAGTACTTC
TRBD1,TRBV28,TRBJ2-3,CASSPTGQGGIYTQYF,TGTGCCAGCAGCCCTACGGGACAGGGGGGGATTTATACGCAGTATTTT
-,TRBV6-1,TRBJ1-2,CASAAGTFYGYTF,TGTGCCAGCGCGGCAGGAACGTTCTATGGCTACACCTTC
-,TRBV27,TRBJ2-1,CASRVGNRNEQFF,TGTGCCAGCAGGGTGGGCAACAGGAATGAGCAGTTCTTC
-,TRBV27,TRBJ1-2,CASTNPGGNNGYTF,TGTGCCAGCACCAACCCGGGTGGGAACAATGGCTACACCTTC
-,TRBV28,TRBJ2-5,CASSFGFLETQYF,TGTGCCAGCAGTTTTGGGTTCTTGGAGACCCAGTACTTC
TRBD2,TRBV5-1,TRBJ2-3,CASSPRGGSTDTQYF,TGCGCCAGCAGCCCACGGGGGGGAAGCACAGATACGCAGTATTTT